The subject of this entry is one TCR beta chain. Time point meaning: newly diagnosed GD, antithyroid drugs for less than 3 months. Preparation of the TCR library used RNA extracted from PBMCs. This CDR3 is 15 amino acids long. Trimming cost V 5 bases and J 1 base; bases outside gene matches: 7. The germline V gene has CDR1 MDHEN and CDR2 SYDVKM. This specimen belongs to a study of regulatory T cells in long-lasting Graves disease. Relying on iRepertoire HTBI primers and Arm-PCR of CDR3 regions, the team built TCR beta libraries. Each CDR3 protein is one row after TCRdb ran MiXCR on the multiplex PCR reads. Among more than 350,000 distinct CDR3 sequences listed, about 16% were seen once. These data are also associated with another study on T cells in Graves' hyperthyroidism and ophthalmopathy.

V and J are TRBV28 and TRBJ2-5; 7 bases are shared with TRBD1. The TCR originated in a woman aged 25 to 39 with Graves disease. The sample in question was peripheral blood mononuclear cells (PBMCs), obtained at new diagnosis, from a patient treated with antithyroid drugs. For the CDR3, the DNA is TGTGCCAGCAGTCTGATTGGGACAGCCCAAGAGACCCAGTACTTC. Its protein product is CASSLIGTAQETQYF.